This T cell receptor (beta chain) was sequenced during a study of CD8+CD57+ T cells in acquired aplastic anemia. Study-level information: Average CD4+ read depth in healthy donors was approximately 11 million reads. General observations from the study: Twenty-nine shared CD8+ CDR3s appeared highly expressed within patients' immunodominant clones. Simpson's diversity of CD8+ cells was not significantly different in patients compared with controls.

Genomic DNA provided the template from which TCR beta VDJ and CDR3 profiles were obtained. TCRdb processed the reads anew with MiXCR; each CDR3 protein has one entry. The sample contains about 200,000 distinct CDR3 sequences, about a third of which appear only once. This clonotype showed up many times. What it binds is not known. With a much larger clone just one base away, this may be a read error. Per germline, CDR1 SNHLY and CDR2 FYNNEI. V shed 6 bases and J 7 bases; nucleotides not matched to a gene: 7. The CDR3 has 13 residues. The sample comprised sorted CD4+, CD8+, or CD8+CD57+ T cells (not recorded which) from PBMCs. This clonotype was sampled from a human donor in good health, serving as a control. The chain links TRBV2 to TRBJ1-2; 8 nucleotides line up with TRBD1. The CDR3 loop is CASRGQGSGGYTF. The CDR3 DNA reads TGTGCCAGCAGAGGACAGGGATCCGGTGGCTACACCTTC.